This TCR beta chain was captured in a study of technical replicates of blood from a few donors. Clones were sequenced by immunoSEQ multiplex PCR, and TCRdb holds only the in-frame ones, with some missing. The data hold about 79,000 clones, with roughly 92% observed a single time. The CDR3 runs 14 residues. Germline-derived CDR1 and CDR2 are MNHEY and SVGAGI. The table lists this clone with a count of one. The chain has TRBV6-5 and TRBJ1-6; 8 bases align to TRBD1. The sequenced sample was T cells isolated from PBMCs. The TCR was taken from a human donor in good health. CDR3 nucleotides: TGTGAGCAAGCTTCCGGGACAGGAGATTCACCCCTCCACTTT. This encodes CEQASGTGDSPLHF.